This TCR beta chain was obtained from a study of T cell responses to AZD1222 COVID-19 vaccine. The germline CDR1 and CDR2 sequences are SGHRS and YFSETQ. The V gene lost 0 bases and the J gene lost 2 bases, with 11 bases spanning the gap. The CDR3 totals 16 residues. Study results and limitations: Seropositive AZD1222 recipients at baseline numbered only 6 or 7. Repertoires in all cases were sampled only once the peak T cell response had passed.

On this clone: Its antigen is unknown.

Profiling relied on immunoSEQ multiplex PCR, and the TCRdb table lists in-frame clones only, not all of them. The sample lists 90,000 to 150,000 clones, roughly 84% occurring once. The TCR comes from an adult who received the AZD1222 COVID-19 vaccine. The sequenced sample was peripheral blood, obtained 28 days after the second AZD1222 dose. This rearrangement joins TRBV5-1 to TRBJ2-2; D tentatively reads TRBD1 or TRBD2 (5 bases each). The CDR3 bases are TGCGCCAGCAGCTTGGACGTCGGGACCAACACCGGGGAGCTGTTTTTT. Translating it yields CASSLDVGTNTGELFF.